This TCR beta chain was observed in a study of CD8+ T cells in alopecia areata. Study in general: Patients took tofacitinib for 6 to 18 months, followed by 6 drug-free months.

TCR sequencing used cDNA made by reverse transcription of extracted RNA. Assay: immunoSEQ multiplex PCR; the TCRdb copy retains only in-frame clones and omits some. The sample contains 150,000 to 200,000 clones, around 50% of which appear only once. The germline gives CDR1 MGHRA, CDR2 YSYEKL. With 8 bases clipped from V and 4 bases from J, the junction kept 11 bases outside the gene matches. CDR3 length: 16 amino acids. The receptor comes from a human donor with alopecia areata. The input for sequencing was CD4+ T cells sorted from blood, taken at week 0. This chain links TRBV4-1 with TRBJ2-1; 10 bases are a match to TRBD1. The DNA for the CDR3 is TGCGCCAGCGGCTCCGGGACAGGGGAACGTTACAATGAGCAGTTCTTC. The encoded protein is CASGSGTGERYNEQFF.